The clone carrying this T cell receptor beta chain showed up just once. These data belong to a study of control samples from healthy donors and cancer patients. Profiled with immunoSEQ multiplex PCR; TCRdb holds only in-frame clones, not every one. The table shows 110,000 to 150,000 clones, with approximately 94% occurring only once. CDR3 length: 16 residues. V was pared by 8 bases and J by 1 base, with 20 bases between. CDR1 is LGHDT, CDR2 YNNKEL, per germline (reference sequence). V gene TRBV3-1 (or the pseudogene TRBV3-2) combines with J gene TRBJ1-1; no firm D call. The sequence was obtained from a man in his forties in good health. Material for sequencing was blood. The CDR3 spells CASSPALLWANTEAFF. CDR3 DNA: TGTGCCAGCTCACCCGCCTTATTATGGGCGAACACTGAAGCTTTCTTT.